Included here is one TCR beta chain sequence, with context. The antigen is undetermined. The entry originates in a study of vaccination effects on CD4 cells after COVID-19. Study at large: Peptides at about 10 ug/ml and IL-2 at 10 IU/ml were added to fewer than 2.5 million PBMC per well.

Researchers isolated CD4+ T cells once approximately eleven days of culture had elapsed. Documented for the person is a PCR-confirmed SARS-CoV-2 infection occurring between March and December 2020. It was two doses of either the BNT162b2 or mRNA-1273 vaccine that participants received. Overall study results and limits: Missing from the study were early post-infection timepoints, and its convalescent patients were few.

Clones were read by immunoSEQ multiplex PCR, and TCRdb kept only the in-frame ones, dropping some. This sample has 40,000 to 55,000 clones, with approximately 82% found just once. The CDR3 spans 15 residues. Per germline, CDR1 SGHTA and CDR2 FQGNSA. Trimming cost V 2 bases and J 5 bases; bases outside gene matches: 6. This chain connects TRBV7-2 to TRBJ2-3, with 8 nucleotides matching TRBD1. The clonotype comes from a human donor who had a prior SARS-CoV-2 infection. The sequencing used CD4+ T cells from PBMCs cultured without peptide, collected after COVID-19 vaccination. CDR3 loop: CASSLFGQGGDTQYF. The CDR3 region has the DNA TGTGCCAGCAGCTTATTTGGACAGGGTGGAGATACGCAGTATTTT.